This T cell receptor beta chain was observed in a study of cytomegalovirus exposure and HLA in healthy donors. Findings and limits, study-wide: Using the classifier, cytomegalovirus status was reportedly diagnosed with high specificity and sensitivity. For presence/absence analyses, sequencing depth was assumed to be roughly uniform across donors.

This PCR relied on a set of 60 Vbeta primers and 13 Jbeta primers. Assay used: immunoSEQ multiplex PCR; TCRdb lists only in-frame clones, some missing. The sample yields about 260,000 clones, about four fifths seen once. Trimming cost V 5 bases and J 4 bases, with 12 bases left between them. The CDR3 length is 13 residues. In germline, CDR1 is SGHDN, CDR2 FVKESK. Points on this clone: The antigen remains unidentified.

Sequenced material: PBMCs. V is TRBV14 and J is TRBJ2-7; the D is unclear. The source of this sequence is a woman aged 40 to 50 in good health and CMV-seropositive. The CDR3: CASSETNGYEQYF. The CDR3, as DNA: TGTGCCAGCAGCGAGACAAATGGATACGAGCAGTACTTC.